These 18 T cell receptor beta chains came from one sample sequenced in a study of blood T cell repertoires in COVID-19. Only in-frame clones appear in the TCRdb table, and some are missing; sequencing was by immunoSEQ multiplex PCR. This table holds roughly 400,000 clones, around nine tenths found once. The specimen sequenced was PBMCs or T cells enriched from blood (not recorded which). The receptor source for this set is a woman aged 18 to 35 who had been exposed to COVID-19.

This rearrangement joins TRBV18 to TRBJ2-1; TRBD2 matches 8 bases. Trimming took 3 bases from V and 4 from J; bases not matched to a gene: 8. Per germline, CDR1 KGHSH and CDR2 LQKENI. The CDR3 totals 16 residues. The CDR3 sequence is CASSPGTSGAYNEQFF. The CDR3 DNA reads TGTGCCAGCTCACCCGGAACTAGCGGAGCTTACAATGAGCAGTTCTTC.

The rearrangement joins TRBV27 to TRBJ2-7; TRBD2 agrees at 7 bases. The CDR3 spans 14 residues. V trimming: 8 bases; J trimming: 7 bases; junction bases outside the gene matches: 14. CDR1 and CDR2 from the germline V gene are MNHEY and SMNVEV (reference sequence). CDR3 sequence (DNA): TGTGCCAGCCGTCGGCCAGGGACTATCAGAGAGCAGTACTTC. Protein product: CASRRPGTIREQYF.

The V gene is TRBV4-1, the J gene TRBJ2-5; 9 bases agree with TRBD2. The V gene end was trimmed by 4 bases and the J gene end by 2 bases; junction bases not matched to a gene: 8. From germline, CDR1 is MGHRA and CDR2 YSYEKL. This CDR3 comprises 16 residues. CDR3 amino acids: CASSLTLAGTQETQYF. CDR3 coding DNA: TGCGCCAGCAGCCTTACTCTAGCGGGAACTCAAGAGACCCAGTACTTC.

Comments on this clone: The junction differs from germline at one of its ends, possibly a read error. The chain has TRBV5-4 and TRBJ1-4, with a possible D match to TRBD1 (5 bases). CDR3 length: 16 amino acids. Germline assignment: CDR1 SGHNT and CDR2 YYREEE (reference sequence). The CDR3 nucleotides are TGTGCCAGCAGCGATGGGGGGGGACCAACTTATGAAAAACTGTTTTTT. Protein sequence: CASSDGGGPTYEKLFF.

A few counts support this clone. The chain joins TRBV19 to TRBJ2-3, with TRBD1 matching over 11 bases. The CDR3 sequence is 14 residues long. V was pared by 6 bases and J by 1 base, with 0 bases of the junction left unmatched. Germline CDR1 reads LNHDA; CDR2 reads SQIVND (reference sequence). The CDR3 spells CASRDRGRTDTQYF. DNA for the CDR3: TGTGCCAGTAGGGACAGGGGGCGCACAGATACGCAGTATTTT.

This clone has only one observation. The V and J genes are TRBV27 and TRBJ2-7; TRBD1 is a possible D gene (5 bases). The length of the CDR3 is 14 residues. The V gene's germline CDR1 is MNHEY and CDR2 SMNVEV (reference sequence). V dropped 5 bases and J dropped 1 base, with 12 bases sitting between them. The CDR3 loop reads CASSPRQLSYEQYF. The CDR3 region has the DNA TGTGCCAGCAGTCCCCGACAGCTTTCCTACGAGCAGTACTTC.

The chain has TRBV6-2 or TRBV6-3 and TRBJ2-7, with 13 bases matching TRBD2. Germline V gene lookup returns CDR1 MNHEY and CDR2 SVGEGT. V trimming: 5 bases; J trimming: 6 bases; junction bases outside the gene matches: 10. The CDR3 totals 16 residues. The CDR3 region is CASSTGGGLAGSEQYF. The CDR3 nucleotides read TGTGCCAGCAGTACGGGAGGGGGACTAGCGGGATCCGAGCAGTACTTC.

This clone came up once. The V gene is TRBV28, the J gene TRBJ1-2, with TRBD1 as a possible D gene (6 bases). The V end lost 2 bases, the J end lost 1 base, and 11 bases lay between the germline ends. The CDR3 has 15 residues. Per germline, CDR1 MDHEN and CDR2 SYDVKM. The CDR3 spells CASSLTAGVNYGYTF. The CDR3 coding sequence is TGTGCCAGCAGTTTAACCGCAGGGGTTAACTATGGCTACACCTTC.

The genes are TRBV29-1 and TRBJ2-2; TRBD1 matches at 9 bases. After removal of 6 bases from V and 2 bases from J, the junction contained 10 bases not matched to a gene. The CDR3 contains 16 residues. CDR1 and CDR2 (germline): SQVTM, ANQGSEA. CDR3 nucleotide sequence: TGCAGCGTCAAAGGAGGGACAGGGCGCAACACCGGGGAGCTGTTTTTT. Its protein product is CSVKGGTGRNTGELFF.

The chain combines TRBV30 with TRBJ1-6; D is uncertain. Germline CDR1 reads GTSNPN; CDR2 reads SVGIG (reference sequence). The CDR3 covers 13 residues. Trimming removed 3 bases at V and 13 bases at J, with 16 bases between. CDR3: CAWSAQDFYPLHF. The CDR3, as DNA: TGTGCCTGGAGCGCCCAGGATTTTTATCCCCTCCACTTT.

The count of this clone is one. The V gene is TRBV5-4, the J gene TRBJ2-3, with 7 nucleotides matching TRBD2. Trimming took 0 bases from V and 1 from J; bases not matched to a gene: 5. The V gene's germline CDR1 is SGHNT and CDR2 YYREEE (reference sequence). This CDR3 region has 16 residues. CDR3: CASSLVGGSGTDTQYF. Written as DNA, the CDR3 is TGTGCCAGCAGCTTGGTGGGGGGGTCGGGCACAGATACGCAGTATTTT. Complete variable domain (other parts from reference TRBV5-4 and TRBJ2-3): ETGVTQSPTHLIKTRGQQVTLRCSSQSGHNTVSWYQQALGQGPQFIFQYYREEENGRGNFPPRFSGLQFPNYSSELNVNALELDDSALYLCASSLVGGSGTDTQYFGPGTRLTVL.

The chain recombines TRBV5-1 with TRBJ1-2; 8 nucleotides line up with TRBD1. J was trimmed by 0 bases and V by 4 bases; bases with no gene match: 11. This CDR3 has 17 amino acids. CDR1 is SGHRS, CDR2 YFSETQ, per germline. CDR3 sequence reads: CASSHGTGVEANYGYTF. In DNA form, the CDR3 reads TGCGCCAGCAGCCACGGGACAGGAGTTGAGGCTAACTATGGCTACACCTTC.

The J gene is TRBJ1-2, the V gene TRBV11-2, with TRBD1 matching 11 bases. J lost 3 bases, V lost 3 bases, and 9 bases had no gene match. CDR3 length: 17 amino acids. Germline CDR1 reads SGHAT; CDR2 reads FQNNGV. The CDR3 protein is CASSLVGQGAIDYGYTF. In nucleotides, the CDR3 is TGTGCCAGCAGCTTGGTAGGACAGGGGGCAATCGACTATGGCTACACCTTC.

V gene TRBV3-1 (or the pseudogene TRBV3-2) combines with J gene TRBJ1-5, with 8 bases aligning to TRBD1. The J segment lost 9 bases and the V segment lost 4 bases, leaving 8 bases of the junction unmatched. Germline V lookup: CDR1 LGHDT, CDR2 YNNKEL (reference sequence). This CDR3 contains 14 residues. CDR3 residues: CASSPSDRDRPQHF. Written as DNA, the CDR3 is TGTGCCAGCAGCCCGTCGGACAGGGACAGGCCCCAGCATTTT.

V and J are TRBV19 and TRBJ2-7; no clear D. Trimming cost V 3 bases and J 1 base, with 7 bases left between them. This CDR3 has 13 amino acids. Germline V gives CDR1 LNHDA, CDR2 SQIVND (reference sequence). CDR3 region: CASSMAPSYEQYF. In DNA, the CDR3 is TGTGCCAGTAGTATGGCACCATCCTACGAGCAGTACTTC. The full variable domain, in which reference TRBV19 and TRBJ2-7 provide the parts outside the CDR3, is DGGITQSPKYLFRKEGQNVTLSCEQNLNHDAMYWYRQDPGQGLRLIYYSQIVNDFQKGDIAEGYSVSREKKESFPLTVTSAQKNPTAFYLCASSMAPSYEQYFGPGTRLTVT.

The CDR3 spells CASSQGQRVSGNTIYF. DNA of the CDR3: TGTGCCAGCTCCCAGGGACAGCGGGTCTCTGGAAACACCATATATTTT. The chain combines TRBV18 with TRBJ1-3, with 7 positions matching TRBD1. CDR3 size: 16 residues. Germline V gene lookup returns CDR1 KGHSH and CDR2 LQKENI. Germline trimming cut 6 bases from V and 0 bases from J; bases unmatched to any gene: 8.

Only a few counts were recorded for this clone. The V call is TRBV29-1, the J call TRBJ2-1, with 10 bases aligning to TRBD1. This CDR3 is 15 amino acids long. Looked up from germline, CDR1 is SQVTM and CDR2 is ANQGSEA. Trimming at V came to 7 bases and at J to 3 bases, leaving 9 bases not matched to a gene. Here the CDR3 DNA reads TGCAGCGCTACGCGGACAGGGGGGATCTACAATGAGCAGTTCTTC. Translated: CSATRTGGIYNEQFF.

The chain uses TRBV7-9 and TRBJ1-5; the D is unclear. Germline V CDR1 and CDR2: SEHNR, FQNEAQ (reference sequence). V was shortened by 10 bases and J by 0 bases, with 10 bases between the two germline ends. This CDR3 has 13 amino acids. This chain's CDR3 is CATQDYSNQPQHF. In nucleotides, the CDR3 is TGTGCCACTCAAGACTATAGCAATCAGCCCCAGCATTTT.